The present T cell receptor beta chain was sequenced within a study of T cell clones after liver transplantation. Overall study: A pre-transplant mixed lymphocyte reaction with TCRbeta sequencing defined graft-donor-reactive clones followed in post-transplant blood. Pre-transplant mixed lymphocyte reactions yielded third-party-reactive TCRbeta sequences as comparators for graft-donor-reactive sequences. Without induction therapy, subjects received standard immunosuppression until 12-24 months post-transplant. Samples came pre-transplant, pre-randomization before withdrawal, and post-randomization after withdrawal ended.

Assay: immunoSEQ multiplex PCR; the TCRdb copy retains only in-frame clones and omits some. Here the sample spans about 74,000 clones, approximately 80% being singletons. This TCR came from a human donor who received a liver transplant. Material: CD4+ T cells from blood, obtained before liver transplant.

Here the CDR3 reads CASSLRREPYNEQFF. CDR3 in DNA: TGTGCCAGCAGCTTAAGGCGGGAGCCGTACAATGAGCAGTTCTTC. The rearrangement links TRBV7-7 to TRBJ2-1; 7 positions match TRBD2. With V trimmed by 2 bases and J by 4 bases, 5 bases remained unmatched. The CDR3 contains 15 residues. Germline V gene sequence: CDR1 SSHAT, CDR2 FNYEAQ (reference sequence).